This T cell receptor (beta chain) was documented in a study of blood T cells in healthy people across ages (dated by TCRdb to 2014 to 2015). About the full investigation: Template switching captured roughly one uniquely barcoded TCR beta cDNA molecule per two T cells in model experiments. Using deep sequencing normalized with unique cDNA molecular identifiers, the study measured how TCR beta repertoire diversity changes with age. Donors were grouped into four age groups: young (average approximately 15 years), middle-aged (over 35), aged (around 56) and long-lived (roughly 80). To avoid experimental bias, donors of different ages were randomly spread across the sequencing lanes. For two donors (one aged 18 to 30 and one aged 80 or older), the study analyzed two additional independent replicas of 1 million unique cDNA reads from the same blood draw. Broader findings and caveats from the paper: Because the CMV infection status of the donors was unknown, age-related changes in expanded clonotypes may potentially have been confounded. Estimates of total diversity based on one million sequenced T cells were regarded as lower bounds and as underestimates. Observed TCR beta diversity per million T cells fell roughly linearly with age, and a significant reduction was already apparent by age roughly 40. Because profiling used bulk unsorted PBMCs, naive and antigen-experienced compartments could not be compared conclusively. The long-lived group showed more naive CD4+ T cells, fewer expanded clones and increased TCR diversity than the aged group, suggesting age selection. A strong correlation was found between observed TCR beta diversity and the percentage of naive T cells measured by flow cytometry.

Measured from the cysteine to the phenylalanine, the CDR3 is 15 residues long. Only the CDR3 DNA is retained, 45 bases long and in frame from the first base. Trimming removed 0 bases from V and 4 bases from J; the gene matches leave 5 bases unexplained. From the germline V gene, CDR1 is SGHTA and CDR2 is FQGNSA. Receptor amplification or capture employed 5' RACE. The instrument given in TCRdb is Illumina HiSeq 2500. The second PCR ran for roughly 7 to 11 cycles and used a J-beta primer mix along with a sample-barcoded 5' primer. Each TCR beta cDNA molecule received a unique molecular identifier from a template-switch 5' adaptor carrying 12 random nucleotides. At least 3 million CDR3-containing paired-end reads were obtained from each sample. The Mint cDNA synthesis kit, primed by a TRBC-specific oligonucleotide, was used to synthesize first-strand cDNA from all RNA. Following uracil-DNA glycosylase treatment, a first 18-cycle PCR with universal primers M1SS and BC2_uni_R was performed on all cDNA. The authors' pipeline ran thus. For normalization, 1 million high-quality reads, each with a distinct molecular identifier, were randomly selected from each sample. Instead of being binned into consensus sequences, reads with shared molecular identifiers were discarded. MiTCR, with a Q25 quality threshold and the strictest error-elimination algorithm, was used for CDR3 identification, clonotype clustering and error correction. A nonparametric unseen species model using Euler transformation provided a lower-bound estimate of total TCR beta diversity. The public reads were reprocessed in TCRdb via fastp at Q25 and MiXCR, keeping in-frame beta chains. Under each unique CDR3 protein, matching rows form one entry showing the most common genes and DNA. What appears here as the V and J calls and clone size reflects TCRdb's work, not the paper's. The sample includes approximately 690,000 distinct CDR3 sequences, with about 53% observed a single time. Around 37% of the sample goes to the ten largest clones.

This clonotype was detected only a few times. The target of this receptor is not known. Per-nucleotide qualities are absent, and no much larger clonotype sits a single base away. Donors were 40 or so systemically healthy Caucasian individuals from Russia aged roughly 6 to 95 years. Each donor gave roughly 9 milliliters of peripheral blood, drawn into EDTA-treated Vacutainer tubes. Ficoll-Paque density-gradient centrifugation was used to isolate PBMCs, with at least 7 million per sample. Total RNA, at least 5 micrograms per sample, was extracted from PBMCs with Trizol reagent. For every donor, an aliquot of PBMCs went through flow cytometry to measure the percentages of naive CD45RAhigh/CD27high T cells.

This TCR derives from a man aged 60-69 years in good health. Sequenced material: blood. The chain uses TRBV7-2 and TRBJ2-7; 8 bases in the middle match TRBD2. The base sequence is TGTGCCAGCAGCTTAGCACCTAGCGGGTCTTACGAGCAGTACTTC. Its protein reads: CASSLAPSGSYEQYF.